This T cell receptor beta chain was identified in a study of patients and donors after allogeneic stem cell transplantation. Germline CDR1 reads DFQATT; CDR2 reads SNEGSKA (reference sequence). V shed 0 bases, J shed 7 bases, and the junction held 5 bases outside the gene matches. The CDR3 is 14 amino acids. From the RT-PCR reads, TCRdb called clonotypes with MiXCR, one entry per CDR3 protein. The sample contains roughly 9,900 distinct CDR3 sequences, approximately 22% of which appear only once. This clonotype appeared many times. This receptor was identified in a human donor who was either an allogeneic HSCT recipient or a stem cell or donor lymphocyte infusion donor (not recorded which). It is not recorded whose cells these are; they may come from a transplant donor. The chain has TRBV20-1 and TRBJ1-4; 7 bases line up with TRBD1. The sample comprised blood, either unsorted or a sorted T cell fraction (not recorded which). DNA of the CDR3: TGCAGTGCTAGAGACGAAGGGACAGCTGAAAAACTGTTTTTT. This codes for CSARDEGTAEKLFF.